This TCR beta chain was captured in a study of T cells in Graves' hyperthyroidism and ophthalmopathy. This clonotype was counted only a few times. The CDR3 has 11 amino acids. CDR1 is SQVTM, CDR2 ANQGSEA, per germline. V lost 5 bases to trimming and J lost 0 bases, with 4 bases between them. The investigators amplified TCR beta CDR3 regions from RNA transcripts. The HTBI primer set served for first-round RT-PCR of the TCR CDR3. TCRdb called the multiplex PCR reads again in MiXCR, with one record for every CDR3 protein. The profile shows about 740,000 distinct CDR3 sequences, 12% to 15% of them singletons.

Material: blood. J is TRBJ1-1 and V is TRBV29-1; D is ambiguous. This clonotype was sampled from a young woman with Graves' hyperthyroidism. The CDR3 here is CSVWMNTEAFF. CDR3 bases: TGCAGCGTTTGGATGAACACTGAAGCTTTCTTT.